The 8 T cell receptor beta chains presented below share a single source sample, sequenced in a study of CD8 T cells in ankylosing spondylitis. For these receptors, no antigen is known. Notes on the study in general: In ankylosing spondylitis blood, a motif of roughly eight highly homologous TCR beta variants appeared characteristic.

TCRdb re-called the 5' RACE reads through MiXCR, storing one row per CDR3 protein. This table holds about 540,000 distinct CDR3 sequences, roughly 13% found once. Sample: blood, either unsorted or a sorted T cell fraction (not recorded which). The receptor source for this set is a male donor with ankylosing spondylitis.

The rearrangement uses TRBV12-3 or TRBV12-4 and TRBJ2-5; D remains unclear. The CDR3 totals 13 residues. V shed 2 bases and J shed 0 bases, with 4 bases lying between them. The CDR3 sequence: CASSLFYQETQYF. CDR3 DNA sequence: TGTGCCAGCAGTTTATTCTACCAAGAGACCCAGTACTTC.

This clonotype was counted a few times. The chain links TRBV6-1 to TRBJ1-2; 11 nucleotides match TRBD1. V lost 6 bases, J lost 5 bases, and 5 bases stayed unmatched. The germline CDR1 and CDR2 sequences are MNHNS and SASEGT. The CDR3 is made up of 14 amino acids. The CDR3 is CASSSDRGLYGYTF. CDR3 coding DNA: TGTGCCAGCAGCTCGGACAGGGGGCTTTATGGCTACACCTTC.

For the CDR3, the DNA is TGCGCCAGCAGCTCGGCAGCTAACACTGAAGCTTTCTTT. Amino acids: CASSSAANTEAFF. The V and J genes are TRBV5-1 and TRBJ1-1, with D hard to call. Germline V CDR1 and CDR2: SGHRS, YFSETQ. V was trimmed by 3 bases and J by 2 bases, leaving 8 bases between them. The CDR3 extends over 13 amino acids.

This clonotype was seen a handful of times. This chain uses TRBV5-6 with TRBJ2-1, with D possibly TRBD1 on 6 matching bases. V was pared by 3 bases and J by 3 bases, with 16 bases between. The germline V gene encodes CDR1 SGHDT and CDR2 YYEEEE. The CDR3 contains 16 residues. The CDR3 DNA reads TGTGCCAGCAGCTCGGCCCCGCGAGGGGGCTACAATGAGCAGTTCTTC. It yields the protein CASSSAPRGGYNEQFF.

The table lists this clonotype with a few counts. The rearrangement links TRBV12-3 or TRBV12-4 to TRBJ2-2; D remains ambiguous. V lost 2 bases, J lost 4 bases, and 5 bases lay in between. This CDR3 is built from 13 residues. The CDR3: CASSLYTTGELFF. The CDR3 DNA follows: TGTGCCAGCAGTTTATATACCACCGGGGAGCTGTTTTTT.

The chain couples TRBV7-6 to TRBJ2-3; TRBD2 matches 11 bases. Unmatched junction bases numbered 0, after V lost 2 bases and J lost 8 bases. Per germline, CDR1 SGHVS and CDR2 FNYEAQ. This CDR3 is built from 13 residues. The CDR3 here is CASSLLAGGTQYF. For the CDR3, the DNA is TGTGCCAGCAGCTTACTAGCGGGGGGTACGCAGTATTTT.

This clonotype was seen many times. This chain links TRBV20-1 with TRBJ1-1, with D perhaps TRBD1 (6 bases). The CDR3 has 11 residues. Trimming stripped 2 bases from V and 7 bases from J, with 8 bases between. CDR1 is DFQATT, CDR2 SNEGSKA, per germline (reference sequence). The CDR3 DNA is TGCAGTGCTAGAACGACAGGTGAAGCTTTCTTT. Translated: CSARTTGEAFF.

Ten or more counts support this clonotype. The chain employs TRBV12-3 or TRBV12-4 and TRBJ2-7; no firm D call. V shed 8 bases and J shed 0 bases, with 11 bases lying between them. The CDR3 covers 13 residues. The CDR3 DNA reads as TGTGCCAGCGGAGACGGATACTCCTACGAGCAGTACTTC. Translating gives CASGDGYSYEQYF.